This TCR beta chain was captured by sequencing in a study of cytomegalovirus exposure and HLA in healthy donors. The length of the CDR3 is 15 residues. The V gene's germline CDR1 is MNHEY and CDR2 SMNVEV (reference sequence). V shed 4 bases and J 8 bases; nucleotides not matched to a gene: 8. Findings of the study overall: A list of 164 TCR beta chains associated with cytomegalovirus was given. A later analysis found common viral pathogens apparently linked to several of the most significant clusters. Both high specificity and high sensitivity reportedly marked the classifier's diagnosis of cytomegalovirus status. Sequencing had likely introduced a cluster of highly shared sequence variants as an artifact.

In the PCR, 60 Vbeta and 13 Jbeta primers were used. Data came from immunoSEQ multiplex PCR; TCRdb stores just in-frame clones and leaves some out. In all, the sample yields approximately 50,000 clones. Turning to this clone: What it binds is not known.

The specimen was PBMCs. The chain recombines TRBV27 with TRBJ2-1, with TRBD2 matching 10 bases. The receptor's source is a man in his late teens or twenties in good health and CMV-seropositive. CDR3 sequence reads: CASSSPSGRSHEQFF. The CDR3 DNA reads TGTGCCAGCAGTTCACCTAGCGGGAGATCCCATGAGCAGTTCTTC.